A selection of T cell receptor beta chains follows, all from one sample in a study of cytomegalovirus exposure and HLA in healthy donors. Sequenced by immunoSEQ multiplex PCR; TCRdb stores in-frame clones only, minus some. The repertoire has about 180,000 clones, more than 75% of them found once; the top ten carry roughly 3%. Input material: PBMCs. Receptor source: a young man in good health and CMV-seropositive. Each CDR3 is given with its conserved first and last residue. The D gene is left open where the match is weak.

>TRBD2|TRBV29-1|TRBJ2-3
TGCAGCGTTGAGCCTCGCGGGGGACGCACAGATACGCAGTATTTT
CSVEPRGGRTDTQYF
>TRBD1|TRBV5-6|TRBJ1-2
TGTGCCAGCAGCTTGGGCCAGGGGGCCTACGGCTACACCTTC
CASSLGQGAYGYTF
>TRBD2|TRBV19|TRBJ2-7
TGTGCCAGTAGCCCCGGGGAGGGTAGCTCCTACGAGCAGTACTTC
CASSPGEGSSYEQYF
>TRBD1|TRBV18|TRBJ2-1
TGTGCCAGTCACCCGGCGGCAGGGGGCCAGTTCTTC
CASHPAAGGQFF
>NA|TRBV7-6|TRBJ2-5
TGTGCCAGCAGCGAGGGATCCTCAGAGACCCAGTACTTC
CASSEGSSETQYF
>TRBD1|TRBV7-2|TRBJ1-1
TGTGCCAGCAGCTCCGACAGGGGAGCGGAAGCTTTCTTT
CASSSDRGAEAFF
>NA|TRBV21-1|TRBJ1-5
TGTGCCAGCAGCGCAGGGTACAAGCCGCCCCAGCATTTT
CASSAGYKPPQHF
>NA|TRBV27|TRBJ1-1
TGTGCCAGCAGTCTTAACAGGTACACTGAAGCTTTCTTT
CASSLNRYTEAFF
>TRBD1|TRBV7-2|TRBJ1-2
TGTGCCAGCAGCTTAAACAGGGGGAGACTCGGGTATGGCTACACCTTC
CASSLNRGRLGYGYTF
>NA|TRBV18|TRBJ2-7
TGTGCCAGCTCACCAGGGCGACAGCCTCTAGGATACGAGCAGTACTTC
CASSPGRQPLGYEQYF
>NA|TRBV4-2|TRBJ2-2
TGTGCCAGCAGCCAAGTACTCGGGGGGCCGAACACCGGGGAGCTGTTTTTT
CASSQVLGGPNTGELFF
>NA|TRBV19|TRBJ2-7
TGTGCCAGTACTCCCACCGCGGCCTCCTACGAGCAGTACTTC
CASTPTAASYEQYF
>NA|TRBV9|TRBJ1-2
TGTGCCAGCAGCGTATGGGCATCTAACTATGGCTACACCTTC
CASSVWASNYGYTF
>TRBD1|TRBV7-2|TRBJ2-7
TGTGCCAGCAGCCTGGACAGGAGCTCCTACGAGCAGTACTTC
CASSLDRSSYEQYF